This T cell receptor (beta chain) emerged from a study of blood T cells in healthy people across ages. Whole-study findings and limits: A strong correlation between TCR beta diversity and naive T cell percentage was seen.

Then a second PCR, running roughly 6 to 11 cycles, was carried out with a sample-barcoded 5' primer and a J-beta primer mix. One entry per CDR3 protein, called by TCRdb with MiXCR from the 5' RACE reads. The sample shows about 900,000 distinct CDR3 sequences, about 59% of them seen only once. Concerning this clonotype itself: Its target is unknown.

The CDR3 runs 15 residues. CDR1 SGHTA and CDR2 FQGNSA come from the germline V gene. Peripheral blood from each donor was collected in a volume of ten milliliters. The chain joins TRBV7-2 to TRBJ2-5, with a possible D match to TRBD1 (7 bases). The J call may be mistaken, given a closer DNA end match to TRBJ2-7. This sequence was found in a man aged 25 to 40 in good health. The material sequenced was blood. The CDR3: CASSPQGGNPYEQYF. For the CDR3, the DNA is TGTGCCAGCAGCCCTCAGGGGGGCAATCCCTACGAGCAGTACTTC.